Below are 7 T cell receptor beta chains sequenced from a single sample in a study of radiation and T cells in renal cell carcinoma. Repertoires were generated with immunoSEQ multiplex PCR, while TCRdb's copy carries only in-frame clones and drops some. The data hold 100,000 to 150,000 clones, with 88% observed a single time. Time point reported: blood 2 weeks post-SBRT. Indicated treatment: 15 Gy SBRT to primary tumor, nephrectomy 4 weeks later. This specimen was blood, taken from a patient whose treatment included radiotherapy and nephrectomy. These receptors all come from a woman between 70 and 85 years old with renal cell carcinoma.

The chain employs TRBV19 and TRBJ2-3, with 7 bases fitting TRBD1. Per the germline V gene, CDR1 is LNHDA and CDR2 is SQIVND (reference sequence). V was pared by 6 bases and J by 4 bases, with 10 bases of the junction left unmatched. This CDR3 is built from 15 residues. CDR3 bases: TGTGCCAGTAGCAGTCAAGACAGGGCGGCAGATACGCAGTATTTT. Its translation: CASSSQDRAADTQYF. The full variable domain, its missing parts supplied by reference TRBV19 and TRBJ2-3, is DGGITQSPKYLFRKEGQNVTLSCEQNLNHDAMYWYRQDPGQGLRLIYYSQIVNDFQKGDIAEGYSVSREKKESFPLTVTSAQKNPTAFYLCASSSQDRAADTQYFGPGTRLTVL.

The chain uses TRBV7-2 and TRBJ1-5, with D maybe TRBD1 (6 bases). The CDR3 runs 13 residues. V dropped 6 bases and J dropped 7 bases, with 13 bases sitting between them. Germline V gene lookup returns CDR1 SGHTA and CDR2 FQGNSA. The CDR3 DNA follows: TGTGCCAGCAGTTACAGGGTAAGGCAGCCCCAGCATTTT. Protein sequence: CASSYRVRQPQHF. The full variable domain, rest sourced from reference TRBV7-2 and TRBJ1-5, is GAGVSQSPSNKVTEKGKDVELRCDPISGHTALYWYRQSLGQGLEFLIYFQGNSAPDKSGLPSDRFSAERTGGSVSTLTIQRTQQEDSAVYLCASSYRVRQPQHFGDGTRLSIL.

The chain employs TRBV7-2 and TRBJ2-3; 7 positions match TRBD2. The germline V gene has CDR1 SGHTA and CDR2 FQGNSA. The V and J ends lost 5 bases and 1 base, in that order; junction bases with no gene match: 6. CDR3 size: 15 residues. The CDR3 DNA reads TGTGCCAGCAGCCCCCGGGCGGGGGGCACAGATACGCAGTATTTT. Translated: CASSPRAGGTDTQYF.

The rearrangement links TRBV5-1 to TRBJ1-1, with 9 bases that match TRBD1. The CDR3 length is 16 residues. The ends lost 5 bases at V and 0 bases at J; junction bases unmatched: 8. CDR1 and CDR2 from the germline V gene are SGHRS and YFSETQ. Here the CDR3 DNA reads TGCGCCAGCAGGGCCGGGACAGGGATCTTGAACACTGAAGCTTTCTTT. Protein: CASRAGTGILNTEAFF.

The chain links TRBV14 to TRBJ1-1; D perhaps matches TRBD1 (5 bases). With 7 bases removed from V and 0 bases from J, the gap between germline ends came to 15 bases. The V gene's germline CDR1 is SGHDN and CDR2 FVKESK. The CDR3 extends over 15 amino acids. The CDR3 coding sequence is TGTGCCAGCACCCCTGACAGAAGGGTGAACACTGAAGCTTTCTTT. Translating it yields CASTPDRRVNTEAFF.

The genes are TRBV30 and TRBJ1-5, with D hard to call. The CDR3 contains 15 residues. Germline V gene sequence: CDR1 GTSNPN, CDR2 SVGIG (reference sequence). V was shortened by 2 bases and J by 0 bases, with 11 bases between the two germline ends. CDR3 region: CAWSTQDYSNQPQHF. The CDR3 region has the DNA TGTGCCTGGAGTACCCAGGACTATAGCAATCAGCCCCAGCATTTT.

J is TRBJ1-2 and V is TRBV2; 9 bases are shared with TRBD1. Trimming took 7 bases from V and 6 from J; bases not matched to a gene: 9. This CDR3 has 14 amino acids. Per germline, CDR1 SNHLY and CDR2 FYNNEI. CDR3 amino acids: CASTTGQGSNGYTF. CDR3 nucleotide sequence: TGTGCCAGCACCACAGGACAGGGGAGCAATGGCTACACCTTC.